These T cell receptor beta chains were read from a single sample in a study of blood T cell repertoires in COVID-19. Measured with immunoSEQ multiplex PCR; TCRdb has only the in-frame clones, and not every one. The table has fewer than 250,000 clones, more than 60% seen once. Sequenced input: peripheral blood. These receptors were collected from a woman aged 45-65 years with acute or convalescent COVID-19. Both conserved end residues are part of each CDR3. A D gene is named only where the DNA matches it firmly. Only some rows state a clone size, as once, few, many or a class for expanded clones.

len,v_gene,j_gene,d_gene,abundance,CDR3aa,CDR3nt
15,TRBV5-5,TRBJ1-1,NA,NA,CASSLGPRGNTEAFF,TGTGCCAGCAGCTTGGGGCCCAGGGGGAACACTGAAGCTTTCTTT
18,TRBV7-9,TRBJ2-1,NA,NA,CASSLGRTTSSSYNEQFF,TGTGCCAGCAGCTTAGGCCGCACTACTAGCTCCTCCTACAATGAGCAGTTCTTC
17,TRBV28,TRBJ1-6,NA,NA,CASSLTGPSSYNSPLHF,TGTGCCAGCAGTTTGACAGGCCCAAGCTCCTATAATTCACCCCTCCACTTT
16,TRBV4-1,TRBJ2-2,NA,once,CASSLVSGANTGELFF,TGCGCCAGCAGCCTGGTAAGCGGAGCGAACACCGGGGAGCTGTTTTTT
18,TRBV18,TRBJ2-1,TRBD2,NA,CASSPTALAGLSGNEQFF,TGTGCCAGCTCACCAACTGCACTAGCGGGATTGTCGGGTAATGAGCAGTTCTTC
14,TRBV9,TRBJ2-7,NA,NA,CASSPFGGPYEQYF,TGTGCCAGCAGCCCCTTTGGAGGACCCTACGAGCAGTACTTC
14,TRBV19,TRBJ1-4,TRBD1,once,CASSWGQTNEKLFF,TGTGCCAGTAGTTGGGGACAGACTAATGAAAAACTGTTTTTT
14,TRBV29-1,TRBJ2-1,TRBD2,NA,CSVEMREGPYEQFF,TGCAGCGTTGAGATGCGGGAGGGCCCGTATGAGCAGTTCTTC
16,TRBV19,TRBJ2-2,TRBD2,few,CASRTSGGRNTGELFF,TGTGCCAGTAGGACTAGCGGGGGACGAAACACCGGGGAGCTGTTTTTT
15,TRBV5-4,TRBJ2-1,TRBD2,NA,CASSSAGASYNEQFF,TGTGCCAGCAGCTCAGCGGGAGCGTCCTACAATGAGCAGTTCTTC
16,TRBV6-1,TRBJ2-5,TRBD2,NA,CASSAGVAGGQKTQYF,TGTGCCAGCAGTGCGGGAGTAGCGGGAGGGCAGAAGACCCAGTACTTC
21,TRBV5-1,TRBJ1-3,TRBD1,NA,CASSESVNVLGGHSSGNTIYF,TGCGCCAGCAGCGAATCGGTGAATGTTTTAGGGGGCCACTCCTCTGGAAACACCATATATTTT
18,TRBV6-2/TRBV6-3,TRBJ2-3,TRBD1,NA,CASSSIPGQRSSTDTQYF,TGTGCCAGCAGTTCCATCCCGGGACAGCGGTCTAGCACAGATACGCAGTATTTT
17,TRBV18,TRBJ1-2,NA,NA,CASSPTTGQITNYGYTF,TGTGCCAGCTCACCAACAACCGGACAGATTACTAACTATGGCTACACCTTC
15,TRBV10-1,TRBJ1-5,NA,NA,CASSRQVSGNQPQHF,TGCGCCAGCAGTCGACAGGTGTCAGGCAATCAGCCCCAGCATTTT
18,TRBV10-1,TRBJ2-7,NA,NA,CAFKEWSSTGGPPYEQYF,TGCGCCTTTAAGGAATGGAGCTCTACCGGAGGGCCCCCCTACGAGCAGTACTTC
15,TRBV6-5,TRBJ1-6,TRBD1,NA,CASSLYRGGGSPLHF,TGTGCCAGCAGTCTGTACAGGGGAGGCGGTTCACCCCTCCACTTT
14,TRBV6-5,TRBJ2-3,NA,few,CASRPRDTPDTQYF,TGTGCCAGCAGGCCCCGGGACACCCCCGATACGCAGTATTTT
15,TRBV7-5,TRBJ2-7,NA,NA,CARSLVAGGRYEQYF,TGTGCCAGAAGCTTAGTGGCAGGGGGTCGATACGAGCAGTACTTC
12,TRBV30,TRBJ2-4,TRBD1,NA,CAWSVDRYIQYF,TGTGCCTGGAGTGTGGACAGGTACATTCAGTACTTC
16,TRBV7-8,TRBJ1-3,NA,NA,CASSLDRGVAGNTIYF,TGTGCCAGCAGCTTAGATCGGGGGGTGGCTGGAAACACCATATATTTT
15,TRBV5-6,TRBJ2-7,TRBD1,NA,CASSPWGQASWEQYF,TGTGCCAGCAGCCCATGGGGACAGGCCTCCTGGGAGCAGTACTTC
16,TRBV19,TRBJ1-5,NA,NA,CASSIIGQGGNQPQHF,TGTGCCAGTAGTATAATTGGTCAAGGGGGCAATCAGCCCCAGCATTTT
14,TRBV7-8,TRBJ2-7,TRBD1,once,CASSLGGQGYEQYF,TGTGCCAGCAGCTTAGGTGGACAGGGATACGAGCAGTACTTC
15,TRBV28,TRBJ1-2,TRBD1,NA,CASSLAGQGSYGYTF,TGTGCCAGCAGTTTAGCGGGACAGGGATCCTATGGCTACACCTTC
15,TRBV5-1,TRBJ2-1,TRBD2,once,CASRWAGGTYNEQFF,TGCGCCAGCCGTTGGGCGGGGGGGACCTACAATGAGCAGTTCTTC
14,TRBV3-1/TRBV3-2,TRBJ2-3,TRBD2,NA,CASSPLAGGNTQYF,TGTGCCAGCAGCCCCCTAGCGGGGGGTAATACGCAGTATTTT
12,TRBV7-2,TRBJ2-7,TRBD2,NA,CASSPGGVKQYF,TGTGCCAGCAGCCCGGGGGGGGTCAAGCAGTACTTC